This entry lists 13 T cell receptor beta chains sequenced from one sample in a study of Graves' ophthalmopathy and Graves' hyperthyroidism. Using RNA transcripts, the TCR beta CDR3 regions were amplified. Second-round multiplex PCR followed a first-round RT-PCR using HTBI primers. TCRdb used MiXCR to reprocess the multiplex PCR reads, holding one entry per CDR3 protein. The sample records under 350,000 distinct CDR3 sequences, roughly 15% being singletons. What was sequenced was peripheral blood. These receptors were taken from an adult man with Graves' ophthalmopathy.

The chain links TRBV5-1 to TRBJ2-7; D is possibly TRBD2 (5 bases). The CDR3 totals 15 residues. Trimming removed 0 bases at V and 0 bases at J, with 10 bases between. The germline CDR1 and CDR2 sequences are SGHRS and YFSETQ. The CDR3 loop is CASSLGHTSSYEQYF. The DNA for the CDR3 is TGCGCCAGCAGCTTGGGTCACACTAGCTCCTACGAGCAGTACTTC.

This clonotype was seen repeatedly, ten times or more. The chain uses TRBV6-5 and TRBJ1-1; TRBD1 matches at 9 bases. The CDR3 has 14 amino acids. J was trimmed by 4 bases and V by 4 bases; bases with no gene match: 4. CDR1 is MNHEY, CDR2 SVGAGI, per germline. The CDR3 DNA reads TGTGCCAGCAGTTCACAGGGGGCGGCCACTGAAGCTTTCTTT. Translating it yields CASSSQGAATEAFF.

The sample holds a few counts of this clonotype. The J gene is TRBJ2-7, the V gene TRBV6-1; 9 positions agree with TRBD1. From germline, CDR1 is MNHNS and CDR2 SASEGT. V trimming: 4 bases; J trimming: 6 bases; junction bases outside the gene matches: 13. This CDR3 region has 16 residues. CDR3 in amino acids: CASSVAPGTGSVEQYF. The CDR3 DNA sequence: TGTGCCAGCAGTGTCGCCCCCGGGACAGGGTCCGTCGAGCAGTACTTC.

The sample holds many counts of this clonotype. The chain uses TRBV7-2 and TRBJ2-4; possibly TRBD1 or TRBD2 for D (5 bases each). The CDR3 contains 13 residues. Deletions cut 4 bases from V and 8 bases from J, with 12 bases between. Germline assignment: CDR1 SGHTA and CDR2 FQGNSA. The CDR3 nucleotides are TGTGCCAGCAGCTCGGGACGGCGGGACATTCAGTACTTC. Translation gives CASSSGRRDIQYF.

This clonotype was counted at least ten times. V is TRBV7-2 and J is TRBJ1-6; D not certain. V was clipped by 5 bases and J by 2 bases, with 10 bases between them. The CDR3 length is 15 residues. CDR1 is SGHTA, CDR2 FQGNSA, per germline. CDR3 sequence reads: CASSTDETYNSPLHF. The CDR3 region has the DNA TGTGCCAGCAGCACGGACGAAACCTATAATTCACCCCTCCACTTT.

The genes are TRBV7-2 and TRBJ1-1, with 9 positions matching TRBD1. The CDR3 totals 17 residues. Trimming removed 2 bases from V and 3 bases from J; junction bases left unmatched: 10. Germline CDR1 and CDR2: SGHTA and FQGNSA. The CDR3 nucleotides read TGTGCCAGCAGCTTACCGTTGGACAGGGGTTCGGACACTGAAGCTTTCTTT. Translated: CASSLPLDRGSDTEAFF. The whole variable domain, filled in from reference TRBV7-2 and TRBJ1-1, reads GAGVSQSPSNKVTEKGKDVELRCDPISGHTALYWYRQSLGQGLEFLIYFQGNSAPDKSGLPSDRFSAERTGGSVSTLTIQRTQQEDSAVYLCASSLPLDRGSDTEAFFGQGTRLTVV.

This clonotype was recorded many times. The chain uses TRBV11-2 and TRBJ2-2, with 8 bases that match TRBD2. CDR3 length: 13 amino acids. Germline V gene data show CDR1 as SGHAT and CDR2 as FQNNGV. With V trimmed by 11 bases and J by 4 bases, 6 bases remained unmatched. CDR3 region: CALLAASTGELFF. DNA of the CDR3: TGTGCCTTACTAGCGGCGAGCACCGGGGAGCTGTTTTTT.

This clonotype was counted ten times or more. The chain carries TRBV20-1 and TRBJ1-4, with D possibly TRBD1 on 6 matching bases. V lost 6 bases and J 6 bases, leaving 17 bases between the germline ends. Germline values: CDR1 DFQATT, CDR2 SNEGSKA (reference sequence). The CDR3 extends over 14 amino acids. Written as DNA, the CDR3 is TGCAGTGCGGTACAGGGTACAGTTCATGAAAAACTGTTTTTT. Protein sequence: CSAVQGTVHEKLFF.

This clonotype was recorded many times. CDR3 sequence (DNA): TGTGCCAGTCGTTCGCCCTCTGGAAACACCATATATTTT. Its protein product is CASRSPSGNTIYF. The V gene is TRBV19, the J gene TRBJ1-3; D uncertain. The germline V gene has CDR1 LNHDA and CDR2 SQIVND (reference sequence). CDR3 size: 13 residues. Deletions cut 8 bases from V and 0 bases from J, with 8 bases between. Looking up the rest from reference TRBV19 and TRBJ1-3 gives the full variable domain: DGGITQSPKYLFRKEGQNVTLSCEQNLNHDAMYWYRQDPGQGLRLIYYSQIVNDFQKGDIAEGYSVSREKKESFPLTVTSAQKNPTAFYLCASRSPSGNTIYFGEGSWLTVV.

This clonotype was counted many times. This chain connects TRBV7-8 to TRBJ2-7; D may be TRBD1 or TRBD2 (6 bases each). Germline V gene lookup returns CDR1 SGHVS and CDR2 FQNEAQ. Trimming removed 2 bases from V and 3 bases from J, with 20 bases in between. This CDR3 is built from 17 residues. The CDR3 coding sequence is TGTGCCAGCAGCTTATTGGAGGGACATGCCGGATACTACGAGCAGTACTTC. Its protein product is CASSLLEGHAGYYEQYF.

Many counts were recorded for this clonotype. The chain uses TRBV19 and TRBJ1-2, with a possible D match to TRBD1 (6 bases). Germline V gene data show CDR1 as LNHDA and CDR2 as SQIVND (reference sequence). V lost 4 bases and J 3 bases, leaving 12 bases between the germline ends. The CDR3 length is 14 residues. CDR3 sequence reads: CASSRRQAHYGYTF. CDR3 bases: TGTGCCAGTAGTAGAAGACAGGCGCACTATGGCTACACCTTC.

This clonotype was picked up one time. This chain connects TRBV6-5 to TRBJ1-2; TRBD1 might be the D (5 bases). The CDR3 loop spans 17 amino acids. Looked up from germline, CDR1 is MNHEY and CDR2 is SVGAGI. V lost 4 bases, J lost 4 bases, and 22 bases lay in between. CDR3 in amino acids: CASSSSGGRLPSYGYTF. Here the CDR3 DNA reads TGTGCCAGCAGTTCCTCGGGGGGTAGACTACCCTCCTATGGCTACACCTTC.

This chain links TRBV15 with TRBJ2-7; 8 nucleotides align to TRBD2. Germline-derived CDR1 and CDR2 are LNHNV and YYDKDF (reference sequence). Trimming took 7 bases from V and 5 from J; bases not matched to a gene: 13. This CDR3 region has 15 residues. The CDR3 sequence: CATTDPGGSGNEQYF. For the CDR3, the DNA is TGTGCCACCACCGACCCGGGGGGTAGCGGGAACGAGCAGTACTTC. Based on the CDR3 plus reference TRBV15 and TRBJ2-7, the full variable domain is DAMVIQNPRYQVTQFGKPVTLSCSQTLNHNVMYWYQQKSSQAPKLLFHYYDKDFNNEADTPDNFQSRRPNTSFCFLDIRSPGLGDTAMYLCATTDPGGSGNEQYFGPGTRLTVT.